This section outlines one TCR beta chain sequence together with its context. This clone was observed a few times. The clone's antigen remains unknown. There are no base qualities to consult, and no much larger clone falls within one base. This specimen belongs to a study of blood T cell repertoires in COVID-19 (dated by TCRdb to between 2020 and 2021). About the full investigation: The collaborator samples originated in the United States, Italy and Spain and spanned the acute and convalescent phases of COVID-19. The prospective study material was composed of cDNA or gDNA derived from T cells, B-cell-depleted T cells, or PBMCs. Subjects who had been exposed to COVID-19, were actively infected with it, or had recovered from it provided the deeply sampled blood TCRbeta repertoires that made up the dataset. A freely available public database, intended as a resource for researchers studying the immune response to SARS-CoV-2, is where the repertoires were released. The samples were drawn from the first 160 participants of the ongoing ImmuneRACE study and from 950 to 1,500 subjects provided by 6 global collaborators. The sample metadata nearly always contained a de-identified subject ID, COVID-19 status, age in years and sex. HLA class I and class II types, where available, came from metadata supplied by the sample provider rather than from assay-based typing.

TCRbeta CDR3 regions were amplified from genomic DNA using the immunoSEQ Assay, a bias-controlled multiplex PCR. The paper's processing steps were these. The number of nucleated cells in each sample was estimated by amplification of reference gene primers within the assay. To quantify the absolute abundance of each unique TCRbeta CDR3 rearrangement, sequence reads were collapsed and filtered. For each sample, productive Simpson clonality was calculated by taking the square root of Simpson's diversity index across productive rearrangements. TCRdb carries this immuneACCESS record with in-frame sequences only. Its versions omit some clonotypes, under half of them owing to an unresolved V gene in the studies checked, with the rest unexplained. V and J calls and clone size are copied from that table; D and trimming were computed from the DNA. Within this sample are roughly 120,000 clones, with around 84% of them counted one time only. Around 8% of the sample goes to the ten largest clones.

Paper-wide results and their limitations: The amount of clinical and demographic metadata varied by source and participant and was provided uncurated.

Each collaborating institution followed its own protocols to collect whole blood in K2EDTA tubes. For TCRbeta analysis, collaborators shipped samples as frozen whole blood, isolated PBMCs, or DNA extracted from either of those sample types. Sequenced input: peripheral blood. This TCR came from a woman between 35 and 50 years old with acute or convalescent COVID-19.

Here the CDR3 is given as CASSEGMTTRVYTQYF. In nucleotides, the sequence is TGTGCCAGCAGCGAAGGAATGACTACTAGGGTATACACGCAGTATTTT. Recombination connected TRBV3-1 (or the pseudogene TRBV3-2) to TRBJ2-3; TRBD2 is perhaps the D gene, given 5 matching bases. V was cut back by 5 bases and J by 9 bases, leaving a gap of 24 bases between them. The CDR3 contains 16 residues, cysteine and phenylalanine counted. Only CDR3 DNA is held: 48 bases, read in frame from base 1. From a lookup of the germline V gene (reference sequence), CDR1 and CDR2 are LGHDT and YNNKEL.